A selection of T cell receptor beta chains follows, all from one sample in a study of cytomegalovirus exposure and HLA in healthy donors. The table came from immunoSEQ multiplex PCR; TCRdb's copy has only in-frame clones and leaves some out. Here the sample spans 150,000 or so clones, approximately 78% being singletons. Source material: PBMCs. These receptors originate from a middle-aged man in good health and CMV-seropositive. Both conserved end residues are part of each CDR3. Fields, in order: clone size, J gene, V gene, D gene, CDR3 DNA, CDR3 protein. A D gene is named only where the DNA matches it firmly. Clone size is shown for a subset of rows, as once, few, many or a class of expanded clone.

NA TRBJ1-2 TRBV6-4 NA TGTGCCAGCAGTGACTCGATACCGGAGGGAGGCTACACCTTC CASSDSIPEGGYTF
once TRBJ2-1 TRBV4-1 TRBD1 TGCGCCAGCAGCCTTCAGGGGGCAGGAAACTCCTACAATGAGCAGTTCTTC CASSLQGAGNSYNEQFF
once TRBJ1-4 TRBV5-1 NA TGCGCCAGCAGCTTGGCCTCTACTAATGAAAAACTGTTTTTT CASSLASTNEKLFF
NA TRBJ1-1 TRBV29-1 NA TGCAGCGGTTACGGGTCGGTTCGGGAGTTCACTGAAGCTTTCTTT CSGYGSVREFTEAFF
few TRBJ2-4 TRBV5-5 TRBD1 TGTGCCAGCAGCTTGGGGGACAGTTTAGCCAAAAACATTCAGTACTTC CASSLGDSLAKNIQYF
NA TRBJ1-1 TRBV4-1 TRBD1 TGCGCCAGCAGTCTACAGGGGGCTGAAGCTTTCTTT CASSLQGAEAFF
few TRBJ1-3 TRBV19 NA TGTGCCAGTAGTATAGACAGCTCTGGAAACACCATATATTTT CASSIDSSGNTIYF
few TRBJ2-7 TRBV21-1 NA TGTGCCAGCAGCAAAGCGACTAACACCTCCTACGAGCAGTACTTC CASSKATNTSYEQYF
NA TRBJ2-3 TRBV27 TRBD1 TGTGCCAGCAGTTTCGACAGGGATCAGGGAGATACGCAGTATTTT CASSFDRDQGDTQYF
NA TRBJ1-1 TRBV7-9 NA TGTGCCAGCAGCCTCACCAGGGGCGAGAACACTGAAGCTTTCTTT CASSLTRGENTEAFF
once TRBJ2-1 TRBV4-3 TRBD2 TGCGCCAGCAGCCAAGAGCTGAGCGGGAGACTCAATGAGCAGTTCTTC CASSQELSGRLNEQFF
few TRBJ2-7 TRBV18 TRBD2 TGTGCCAGCTCACCACCGTCCAGAGGCGGGAGACCCTACGAGCAGTACTTC CASSPPSRGGRPYEQYF
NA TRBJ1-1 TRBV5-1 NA TGCGCCAGCAGCTTGGCCAGCGTATCCCTGAACACTGAAGCTTTCTTT CASSLASVSLNTEAFF
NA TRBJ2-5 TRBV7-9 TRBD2 TGTGCCAGCAGCCCGGGACTAGCGGGAGATCGGAAGACCCAGTACTTC CASSPGLAGDRKTQYF
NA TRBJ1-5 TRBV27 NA TGTGCCAGCAGTTTAAGGCGGACATATAGCAATCAGCCCCAGCATTTT CASSLRRTYSNQPQHF
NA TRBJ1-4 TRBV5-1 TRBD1 TGCGCCAGCAGCTTGGATACAGGGGGATCTAATGAAAAACTGTTTTTT CASSLDTGGSNEKLFF
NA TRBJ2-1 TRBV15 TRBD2 TGTGCCACCAGCAGTCGGCGGGAGGGCGGCAATGAGCAGTTCTTC CATSSRREGGNEQFF
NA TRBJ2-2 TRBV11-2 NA TGTGCCAGCAGCGGCCCCGGGGAGCTGTTTTTT CASSGPGELFF
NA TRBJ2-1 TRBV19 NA TGTGCCAGTAGTATTTCGTCGAACAGGGAGCCGTTCTTC CASSISSNREPFF
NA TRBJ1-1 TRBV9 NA TGTGCCAGCAGCACCCAACAGGGGAACACTGAAGCTTTCTTT CASSTQQGNTEAFF
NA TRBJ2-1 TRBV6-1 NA TGTGCCAGCAGTGACGAGGGACTTCAGTTCTTC CASSDEGLQFF
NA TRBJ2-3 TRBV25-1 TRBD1 TGTGCCAGCAGTCCTAACAGGGGGCGGATGGATACGCAGTATTTT CASSPNRGRMDTQYF
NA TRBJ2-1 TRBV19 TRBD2 TGTGCCAGTCGAGGGGGGGCTAGCGGGAGCAATGAGCAGTTCTTC CASRGGASGSNEQFF
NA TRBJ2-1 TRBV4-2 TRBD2 TGTGCCAGCAGCCAAGATCCCCCAGGACTAGCGGGAGTTAATGAGCAGTTCTTC CASSQDPPGLAGVNEQFF
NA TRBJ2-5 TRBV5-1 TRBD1 TGCGCCAGCAGCACGGAGACAGGGACAGAGACCCAGTACTTC CASSTETGTETQYF
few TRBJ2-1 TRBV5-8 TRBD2 TGTGCCAGCAGCTTTACTACTAGCGCACCCTCCTACAATGAGCAGTTCTTC CASSFTTSAPSYNEQFF
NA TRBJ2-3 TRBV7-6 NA TGTGCCAGCAGCACCGGACAGAACACAGATACGCAGTATTTT CASSTGQNTDTQYF
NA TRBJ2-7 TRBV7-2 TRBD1 TGTGCCAGCAGCCAGGACAGGGGGATCTACGAGCAGTACTTC CASSQDRGIYEQYF
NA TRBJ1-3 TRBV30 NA TGTGCCTGGAACCCGGGAACCTCTGGAAACACCATATATTTT CAWNPGTSGNTIYF
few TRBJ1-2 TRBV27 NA TGTGCCAGCAGTTTAACACGGAGCTATGGCTACACCTTC CASSLTRSYGYTF
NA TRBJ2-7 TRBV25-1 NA TGTGCCAGCAGTTATACGACAGCCTACGAGCAGTACTTC CASSYTTAYEQYF
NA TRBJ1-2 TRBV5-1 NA TGCGCCAGCAGCTTGGAGTTGGAGTATGGCTACACCTTC CASSLELEYGYTF
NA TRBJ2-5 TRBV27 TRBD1 TGTGCCAGCAGCCCGAGGGGGACAGGGGGTGAGCAGTACTTC CASSPRGTGGEQYF
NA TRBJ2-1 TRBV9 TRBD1 TGTGCCAGCAGCCCATCGTACAGGGGCGGCGATGAGCAGTTCTTC CASSPSYRGGDEQFF
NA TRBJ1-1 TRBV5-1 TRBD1 TGCGCCAGCAGAGGGGGACAGACGAACACTGAAGCTTTCTTT CASRGGQTNTEAFF
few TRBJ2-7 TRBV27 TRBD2 TGTGCCAGCGCCTCTATTTACGAGCGGGAGGGAGATGAGCAGTACTTC CASASIYEREGDEQYF
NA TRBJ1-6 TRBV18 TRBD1 TGTGCCAGCTCACCCCAGGACAGGGGGGCTTCACCCCTCCACTTT CASSPQDRGASPLHF
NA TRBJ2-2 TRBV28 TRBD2 TGTGCCAGCAATTCTGCCCCCGGGACTAGGCGGGCCGGGGAGCTGTTTTTT CASNSAPGTRRAGELFF
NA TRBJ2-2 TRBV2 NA TGTGCCAGCAAGTCTGGGGTCCTAGCGTCGAACGCCGGGGAGCTGTTTTTT CASKSGVLASNAGELFF
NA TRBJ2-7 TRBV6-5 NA TGTGCCAGCAGTTACGTCTTGGGAGTTTCCTACGAGCAGTACTTC CASSYVLGVSYEQYF
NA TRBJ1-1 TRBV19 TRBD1 TGTGCCAGTAGTGACCAGGGGGAAACTGAAGCTTTCTTT CASSDQGETEAFF